This note documents a single T cell receptor (beta chain) sequence. Its antigen remains unknown. The source of the sample is a study of vaccination effects on CD4 cells after COVID-19. The wider study: Post-vaccine sample collection fell at a median of 72 days after the second dose.

The data were produced by immunoSEQ multiplex PCR, yet TCRdb's version contains in-frame clones alone and is incomplete. The data show about 59,000 clones, roughly 78% seen once. CDR3 size: 13 residues. The V end lost 6 bases, the J end lost 8 bases, and 16 bases lay between the germline ends. CDR1 and CDR2 from the germline V gene are MNHNY and SVGAGI (reference sequence). In the ViraFEST assay, antigen-specific CD4+ clonotypes were identified by expansion after peptide-pool stimulation. With approximately ten days of culture completed, CD4+ T cells were isolated. Subjects were given two BNT162b2 or mRNA-1273 vaccine doses. Peptides at 10 ug/ml and IL-2 at 9 to 10 IU/ml were added to about 2 million PBMC per well. On both days 3 and 7, half of the culture medium was replaced with IL-2 medium. Notes on the study in general: Marked contraction was observed in infection-induced and vaccine-induced clones late after vaccination.

The specimen comprised CD4+ T cells from PBMCs cultured with HCoV-OC43 spike peptides, sampled after COVID-19 vaccination. The sample's subset: HCoV-OC43 spike overlapping peptide pool stimulation. The chain is built from TRBV6-6 and TRBJ1-1, with TRBD1 as a possible D gene (5 bases). The sequence derives from a human donor who received a COVID-19 vaccine. As DNA, the CDR3 is TGTGCCAGCAGCTCCTCCCTCTGGACAGAAGCTTTCTTT. Translation gives CASSSSLWTEAFF.